These 23 T cell receptor beta chains came from one sample sequenced in a study of T cells after yellow fever vaccination. MiXCR, applied by TCRdb to the 5' RACE reads, yields one record per CDR3 protein. Among under 600,000 distinct CDR3 sequences listed, roughly 13% were seen once. This specimen was PBMCs, taken on the day of the yellow fever booster vaccination. The receptors were sampled from a man younger than 40 who received the YFV17D yellow fever vaccine.

The rearrangement joins TRBV5-4 to TRBJ2-1, with D possibly being TRBD2 (6 bases). V lost 7 bases and J lost 9, with 14 bases in between. Germline V gene data show CDR1 as SGHNT and CDR2 as YYREEE (reference sequence). The CDR3 has 12 amino acids. The CDR3 sequence: CASPAGTGEQFF. CDR3 coding DNA: TGTGCCAGCCCTGCCGGGACTGGTGAGCAGTTCTTC.

This clonotype was counted a few times. The chain joins TRBV10-3 to TRBJ2-7, with D possibly matching TRBD1 (6 bases). Trimming cost V 8 bases and J 6 bases, with 29 bases left between them. This CDR3 spans 17 amino acids. CDR1 and CDR2 from the germline V gene are ENHRY and SYGVKD. The chain's CDR3 is CAIQSPPGRGLQTEQYF. CDR3 sequence (DNA): TGTGCCATCCAATCTCCTCCGGGCAGGGGCCTCCAGACCGAGCAGTACTTC.

This clonotype showed up just a few times. The rearrangement uses TRBV12-3 or TRBV12-4 and TRBJ1-2; TRBD1 aligns across 7 bases. This CDR3 is 15 amino acids long. After removal of 3 bases from V and 0 bases from J, the junction contained 4 bases not matched to a gene. Here the CDR3 reads CASSFRGQSNYGYTF. DNA of the CDR3: TGTGCCAGCAGTTTTAGGGGACAGTCTAACTATGGCTACACCTTC.

The V gene is TRBV12-3 or TRBV12-4, the J gene TRBJ2-1; no clear D gene. CDR3 length: 14 residues. V lost 2 bases and J lost 7, with 12 bases in between. For the CDR3, the DNA is TGTGCCAGCAGTTTACGAGGATCCAAAAATGAGCAGTTCTTC. Protein sequence: CASSLRGSKNEQFF.

The chain links TRBV7-3 to TRBJ2-5; a weak D match, TRBD2 (6 bases). This CDR3 has 15 amino acids. The germline CDR1 and CDR2 sequences are SGHTA and FQGTGA. The V end lost 5 bases, the J end lost 5 bases, and 18 bases lay between the germline ends. The CDR3 coding sequence is TGTGCCAGCAGCGCGGGCCTTGGGACTTTGGAGACCCAGTACTTC. Protein: CASSAGLGTLETQYF.

This clonotype has only a few counts. One end of the junction fails to match germline, which may point to a read error. The J gene is TRBJ2-5, the V gene TRBV7-6; D might be TRBD2 (5 bases). Per germline, CDR1 SGHVS and CDR2 FNYEAQ. CDR3 length equals 14 residues. The CDR3, as DNA: TGTGCCAGCAGCCCCACTGGAGCGGAAGAGCCCCAGTACTTC. It specifies CASSPTGAEEPQYF.

This clonotype was recorded a few times. This chain connects TRBV20-1 to TRBJ2-1, with TRBD2 matching 8 bases. This CDR3 has 14 residues. The germline CDR1 and CDR2 sequences are DFQATT and SNEGSKA (reference sequence). The junction had 3 bases not matched to a gene; V was cut back by 3 bases and J by 2 bases. CDR3: CSASPAGAYNEQFF. CDR3 DNA: TGCAGTGCTAGTCCAGCGGGGGCCTACAATGAGCAGTTCTTC.

V is TRBV13 and J is TRBJ1-1; D call uncertain. Germline V gene sequence: CDR1 PRHDT, CDR2 FYEKMQ (reference sequence). V was pared by 8 bases and J by 10 bases, with 20 bases between. This CDR3 is 13 amino acids long. The CDR3 bases are TGTGCCAGCTTGACACTGTTACCCTGGGTAGCTTTCTTT. Translation gives CASLTLLPWVAFF.

A few counts support this clonotype. This chain connects TRBV27 to TRBJ2-1; 10 bases align to TRBD2. V trimming: 5 bases; J trimming: 0 bases; junction bases outside the gene matches: 13. CDR3 length: 19 amino acids. Germline CDR1 MNHEY, CDR2 SMNVEV (reference sequence). CDR3 loop: CASSAGTSAFSSSYNEQFF. The CDR3 nucleotides read TGTGCCAGCAGTGCCGGGACTAGCGCCTTCTCGAGCTCCTACAATGAGCAGTTCTTC.

V and J are TRBV5-1 and TRBJ2-1; unclear D gene. V lost 4 bases, J lost 0 bases, and 14 bases lay in between. The CDR3 length is 16 residues. The V gene's germline CDR1 is SGHRS and CDR2 YFSETQ. CDR3 nucleotide sequence: TGCGCCAGCAGCGATACCGATGTGAGCTCCTACAATGAGCAGTTCTTC. Protein sequence: CASSDTDVSSYNEQFF.

This clonotype was counted a few times. The gene calls are TRBV20-1 and TRBJ1-6, with D unresolved. Germline loops: CDR1 DFQATT, CDR2 SNEGSKA (reference sequence). Trimming stripped 3 bases from V and 6 bases from J, with 15 bases between. The CDR3 has 15 residues. The CDR3 protein is CSARSSGSINSPLHF. Here the CDR3 DNA reads TGCAGTGCTAGGTCGTCGGGATCCATTAATTCACCCCTCCACTTT.

The chain combines TRBV30 with TRBJ1-2, with D perhaps TRBD1 (5 bases). The V gene's germline CDR1 is GTSNPN and CDR2 SVGIG (reference sequence). The CDR3 sequence is 14 residues long. V lost 1 base, J lost 4 bases, and 13 bases lay in between. CDR3 residues: CAWSGRAAAYGYTF. The CDR3 DNA reads as TGTGCCTGGAGTGGCAGGGCAGCCGCCTATGGCTACACCTTC.

This clonotype was recorded a few times. This sequence joins TRBV12-3 or TRBV12-4 and TRBJ2-5; 9 bases map to TRBD2. J was trimmed by 1 base and V by 6 bases; bases with no gene match: 6. This CDR3 region has 15 residues. This CDR3 reads CASSPGLASQETQYF. The CDR3, as DNA: TGTGCCAGCAGCCCGGGACTAGCTAGCCAAGAGACCCAGTACTTC.

The J gene is TRBJ2-3, the V gene TRBV4-3; possibly TRBD1 for D (5 bases). The V gene's germline CDR1 is LGHNA and CDR2 YSLEER. The CDR3 spans 19 residues. V lost 0 bases and J 2 bases, leaving 21 bases between the germline ends. DNA of the CDR3: TGCGCCAGCAGCCAAGATGGTCCAGGGCCCTCCGGCCTCACAGATACGCAGTATTTT. It codes for CASSQDGPGPSGLTDTQYF.

This clonotype occurred a few times. CDR3 coding DNA: TGTGCCATCAAGGCTAGCGGGGGAACCGGGGAGCTGTTTTTT. This gives the protein CAIKASGGTGELFF. The J gene is TRBJ2-2, the V gene TRBV10-3, with 10 bases aligning to TRBD2. J was trimmed by 5 bases and V by 7 bases; bases with no gene match: 4. Germline CDR1 is ENHRY and CDR2 is SYGVKD. This CDR3 is built from 14 residues.

This clonotype has more than one count but fewer than ten. The rearrangement links TRBV7-3 to TRBJ2-3; D uncertain. The CDR3 spans 14 residues. V lost 5 bases and J 5 bases, leaving 14 bases between the germline ends. CDR1 and CDR2 from the germline V gene are SGHTA and FQGTGA. The CDR3 loop reads CASSKGPNRDTQYF. CDR3 nucleotide sequence: TGTGCCAGCAGCAAGGGCCCTAACAGAGATACGCAGTATTTT.

The sample holds a few counts of this clonotype. The chain couples TRBV6-1 to TRBJ2-3; TRBD1 might be the D (6 bases). Germline CDR1 reads MNHNS; CDR2 reads SASEGT. Trimming took 7 bases from V and 5 from J, leaving 16 bases between them. This CDR3 is 14 amino acids long. The CDR3 bases are TGTGCCAGCACCCATACTGGGGGCAAAGATACGCAGTATTTT. It translates to CASTHTGGKDTQYF.

The sample holds a few counts of this clonotype. The J gene is TRBJ2-1, the V gene TRBV20-1; 13 bases line up with TRBD2. The CDR3 has 15 amino acids. Unmatched junction bases numbered 5, after V lost 3 bases and J lost 6 bases. The V gene's germline CDR1 is DFQATT and CDR2 SNEGSKA (reference sequence). The CDR3 region is CSASELAGGFNEQFF. Written as DNA, the CDR3 is TGCAGTGCTAGCGAACTAGCGGGAGGGTTCAATGAGCAGTTCTTC.

There are a few counts of this clonotype. J is TRBJ2-1 and V is TRBV11-3; 8 nucleotides align to TRBD2. J lost 3 bases, V lost 5 bases, and 6 bases had no gene match. The CDR3 totals 15 residues. In germline, CDR1 is SGHNT, CDR2 YENEEA. The CDR3 is CASSQRESVYNEQFF. CDR3 DNA sequence: TGTGCCAGCAGCCAGCGGGAGTCGGTCTACAATGAGCAGTTCTTC.

This rearrangement joins TRBV5-4 to TRBJ2-1; the match to TRBD1 covers 8 bases. CDR1 is SGHNT and CDR2 is YYREEE in the germline V gene (reference sequence). This CDR3 has 16 amino acids. The trim removed 4 bases at V and 4 bases at J, leaving 10 bases unmatched. The CDR3 is CASSGGSGGIYNEQFF. Here the CDR3 DNA reads TGTGCCAGCAGCGGGGGGTCAGGGGGCATATACAATGAGCAGTTCTTC.

This clonotype occurred a few times. The chain joins TRBV3-1 to TRBJ1-4; no reliable D call. This CDR3 comprises 18 residues. Deletions cut 4 bases from V and 4 bases from J, with 22 bases between. Germline lookup yields CDR1 LGHDT and CDR2 YNNKEL (reference sequence). The DNA of the CDR3 is TGTGCCAGCAGCCTAACTCCTCCAATCAAGACCAGTAATGAAAAACTGTTTTTT. The encoded protein is CASSLTPPIKTSNEKLFF.

This clonotype was detected a few times. The chain is built from TRBV6-1 and TRBJ2-1; no clear D. V was trimmed by 3 bases and J by 6 bases, leaving 9 bases between them. Germline V gene data show CDR1 as MNHNS and CDR2 as SASEGT. There are 13 residues in the CDR3. For the CDR3, the DNA is TGTGCCAGCAGTGATCTTCCGGGCAATGAGCAGTTCTTC. Residues: CASSDLPGNEQFF.

This clonotype was picked up a small number of times. J is TRBJ2-1 and V is TRBV6-5; D gene ambiguous. Germline V lookup: CDR1 MNHEY, CDR2 SVGAGI. The CDR3 sequence is 16 residues long. The V end was cut by 0 bases, the J end by 6 bases, with 15 bases between. DNA of the CDR3: TGTGCCAGCAGTTACTCTACAGCTCTCCGACCCAATGAGCAGTTCTTC. It encodes CASSYSTALRPNEQFF.